The 27 T cell receptor beta chains presented below share a single source sample, sequenced in a study of blood T cell repertoires in COVID-19. TCRdb's table, derived via immunoSEQ multiplex PCR, lists solely in-frame clones and lacks some. This sample has about 130,000 clones, with roughly 86% found just once. Source material: peripheral blood. The receptor set was obtained from a woman aged 60-70 years with acute or convalescent COVID-19.

This chain joins TRBV10-1 and TRBJ1-5; 7 nucleotides align to TRBD1. Losses at the gene ends were 3 bases for V and 4 bases for J; bases not matched to a gene: 0. This CDR3 spans 13 amino acids. Germline V gives CDR1 WNHNN, CDR2 SYGVQD (reference sequence). This CDR3 is CASSDRGNQPQHF. CDR3 sequence (DNA): TGCGCCAGCAGTGACAGGGGGAATCAGCCCCAGCATTTT.

The CDR3, as DNA: TGTGCCAGCAGTCGTACAGGGGGCAACACCGGGGAGCTGTTTTTT. Amino acid sequence: CASSRTGGNTGELFF. The chain carries TRBV6-5 and TRBJ2-2, with TRBD1 matching over 9 bases. Germline trimming cut 5 bases from V and 2 bases from J; bases unmatched to any gene: 3. The CDR3 totals 15 residues. Germline CDR1 MNHEY, CDR2 SVGAGI.

The J gene is TRBJ2-3, the V gene TRBV5-4, with 14 bases aligning to TRBD2. V dropped 2 bases and J dropped 4; count of bases not matched to a gene: 3. CDR3 length: 16 residues. Germline loops: CDR1 SGHNT, CDR2 YYREEE (reference sequence). The CDR3 is CASSFWGLAGADTQYF. CDR3 DNA: TGTGCCAGCAGCTTTTGGGGACTAGCGGGAGCAGATACGCAGTATTTT.

The chain joins TRBV18 to TRBJ1-1; possibly TRBD1 for D (6 bases). Trimming stripped 4 bases from V and 1 base from J, with 10 bases between. CDR1 is KGHSH and CDR2 is LQKENI in the germline V gene. This CDR3 contains 14 residues. The CDR3 DNA reads as TGTGCCAGCTCACTGGGACACGAGAACACTGAAGCTTTCTTT. Its translation: CASSLGHENTEAFF.

The chain joins TRBV2 to TRBJ1-1, with a possible D match to TRBD1 (6 bases). Trimming stripped 3 bases from V and 3 bases from J, with 17 bases between. Per the germline V gene, CDR1 is SNHLY and CDR2 is FYNNEI. This CDR3 comprises 16 residues. For the CDR3, the DNA is TGTGCCAGCAGTGACCGACGTACAGGGTTGTACACTGAAGCTTTCTTT. It is translated as CASSDRRTGLYTEAFF.

The CDR3 region is CASSAQGGANVLTF. For the CDR3, the DNA is TGTGCCAGCAGTGCCCAGGGGGGCGCCAACGTCCTGACTTTC. The genes are TRBV2 and TRBJ2-6; D might be TRBD1 (7 bases). From germline, CDR1 is SNHLY and CDR2 FYNNEI. V lost 4 bases and J 7 bases, leaving 11 bases between the germline ends. CDR3 length equals 14 residues.

The rearrangement joins TRBV6-2 or TRBV6-3 to TRBJ2-7; 11 bases fit TRBD2. V shed 6 bases, J shed 5 bases, and the junction held 21 bases outside the gene matches. The CDR3 covers 19 residues. Germline V gives CDR1 MNHEY, CDR2 SVGEGT. This CDR3 reads CASSLSGRGQLRWSNEQYF. CDR3 nucleotides: TGTGCCAGCAGCCTTAGCGGGAGGGGCCAACTGAGATGGTCCAACGAGCAGTACTTC.

J is TRBJ1-5 and V is TRBV7-2; tentatively, D is TRBD1 (5 bases). Trimming removed 3 bases at V and 5 bases at J, with 14 bases between. The CDR3 is 15 amino acids. Germline loops: CDR1 SGHTA, CDR2 FQGNSA. The CDR3 reads CASSFMGTGDQPQHF. The CDR3 bases are TGTGCCAGCAGCTTTATGGGGACTGGAGATCAGCCCCAGCATTTT.

V is TRBV6-6 and J is TRBJ1-2; TRBD1 matches 9 bases. The CDR3 has 15 residues. J lost 4 bases, V lost 6 bases, and 9 bases had no gene match. Germline values: CDR1 MNHNY, CDR2 SVGAGI (reference sequence). The CDR3 sequence: CASSQGQGGVYGYTF. Written as DNA, the CDR3 is TGTGCCAGCAGCCAGGGACAGGGAGGCGTCTATGGCTACACCTTC.

The rearrangement links TRBV6-5 to TRBJ1-1; maybe TRBD1 (5 bases). The V end lost 0 bases, the J end lost 0 bases, and 8 bases lay between the germline ends. Germline CDR1 MNHEY, CDR2 SVGAGI. The CDR3 is 15 amino acids. In DNA form, the CDR3 reads TGTGCCAGCAGTTACTCCGGGGGGATGAACACTGAAGCTTTCTTT. Translation gives CASSYSGGMNTEAFF.

CDR3: CASSPITAASTDTQYF. CDR3 DNA: TGTGCCAGCTCACCAATCACGGCGGCGAGCACAGATACGCAGTATTTT. This sequence joins TRBV18 and TRBJ2-3; no clear D. Germline V gene lookup returns CDR1 KGHSH and CDR2 LQKENI. This CDR3 contains 16 residues. V lost 2 bases and J 0 bases, leaving 12 bases between the germline ends.

This sequence joins TRBV11-3 and TRBJ2-1; D is perhaps TRBD1 (6 bases). Trimming left V 5 bases short and J 5 bases short, with 10 bases between. The germline CDR1 and CDR2 sequences are SGHNT and YENEEA. The CDR3 is 13 residues long. The CDR3 here is CASSPRTDNEQFF. CDR3 in DNA: TGTGCCAGCAGCCCCCGGACAGACAATGAGCAGTTCTTC.

The V call is TRBV30, the J call TRBJ2-2; 10 bases match TRBD2. Per the germline V gene, CDR1 is GTSNPN and CDR2 is SVGIG (reference sequence). There are 16 residues in the CDR3. V lost 5 bases and J lost 7; bases outside the gene matches: 13. In DNA form, the CDR3 reads TGTGCCTGGCTTAACTTAGCGGGAGGTTTTGGCGGGGAGCTGTTTTTT. Its protein is CAWLNLAGGFGGELFF.

The chain has TRBV2 and TRBJ2-5; 8 bases align to TRBD1. The CDR3 contains 14 residues. The trim removed 4 bases at V and 4 bases at J, leaving 5 bases unmatched. Germline V lookup: CDR1 SNHLY, CDR2 FYNNEI. The CDR3 DNA is TGTGCCAGCAGTGGAGACAGGGGTTTAGAGACCCAGTACTTC. It codes for CASSGDRGLETQYF.

The V gene is TRBV5-1, the J gene TRBJ1-1; weak D call: TRBD1 (5 bases). This CDR3 has 15 amino acids. Deletions cut 1 base from V and 5 bases from J, with 15 bases between. The germline gives CDR1 SGHRS, CDR2 YFSETQ. The CDR3: CASSLQGGVGTEAFF. The DNA of the CDR3 is TGCGCCAGCAGCTTGCAGGGAGGGGTTGGGACTGAAGCTTTCTTT. Supplemented by reference TRBV5-1 and TRBJ1-1, the full variable domain reads KAGVTQTPRYLIKTRGQQVTLSCSPISGHRSVSWYQQTPGQGLQFLFEYFSETQRNKGNFPGRFSGRQFSNSRSEMNVSTLELGDSALYLCASSLQGGVGTEAFFGQGTRLTVV.

This rearrangement joins TRBV11-3 to TRBJ2-2; 8 bases are shared with TRBD1. V shed 4 bases and J 6 bases; nucleotides not matched to a gene: 4. Germline V lookup: CDR1 SGHNT, CDR2 YENEEA. The CDR3 runs 14 residues. The CDR3 region is CASSSPTGAGELFF. CDR3 DNA: TGTGCCAGCAGCTCGCCGACAGGGGCCGGGGAGCTGTTTTTT.

This clone has only one observation. The chain employs TRBV30 and TRBJ1-1, with D maybe TRBD1 (6 bases). Trimming cost V 5 bases and J 2 bases, with 9 bases left between them. CDR3 length: 12 amino acids. Germline values: CDR1 GTSNPN, CDR2 SVGIG (reference sequence). CDR3 loop: CAWGQPNTEAFF. As DNA, the CDR3 is TGTGCCTGGGGACAGCCCAACACTGAAGCTTTCTTT.

J is TRBJ2-1 and V is TRBV6-1; 7 bases fit TRBD2. V dropped 2 bases and J dropped 6; count of bases not matched to a gene: 7. Per the germline V gene, CDR1 is MNHNS and CDR2 is SASEGT. The CDR3 length is 15 residues. This CDR3 reads CASSEMGEGSNEQFF. As DNA, the CDR3 is TGTGCCAGCAGTGAAATGGGGGAGGGGAGCAATGAGCAGTTCTTC.

This clone has only a few counts. V usage is TRBV30 and J usage is TRBJ2-5, with D possibly matching TRBD2 (5 bases). The ends were cut back, 3 bases at V and 3 bases at J, with 17 bases in the middle. CDR3 length equals 15 residues. Looked up from germline, CDR1 is GTSNPN and CDR2 is SVGIG (reference sequence). The CDR3 is CAWSSPGPGKETQYF. Written as DNA, the CDR3 is TGTGCCTGGAGCTCACCGGGCCCGGGAAAAGAGACCCAGTACTTC.

This sequence joins TRBV19 and TRBJ1-1; TRBD1 aligns across 8 bases. J was trimmed by 5 bases and V by 6 bases; bases with no gene match: 11. This CDR3 contains 15 residues. Germline CDR1 LNHDA, CDR2 SQIVND (reference sequence). In DNA form, the CDR3 reads TGTGCCAGTAGGGTTACGGGGGACAGGTTTACTGAAGCTTTCTTT. Protein product: CASRVTGDRFTEAFF.

The chain links TRBV3-1 (or the pseudogene TRBV3-2) to TRBJ1-4; the D gene is possibly TRBD1 (5 bases). Per the germline V gene, CDR1 is LGHDT and CDR2 is YNNKEL (reference sequence). The CDR3 is 15 amino acids. The V and J ends lost 3 bases and 5 bases respectively, with 13 bases between them. This chain's CDR3 is CASSQGGDSNEKLFF. CDR3 nucleotide sequence: TGTGCCAGCAGCCAGGGAGGAGACAGCAATGAAAAACTGTTTTTT.

J is TRBJ1-1 and V is TRBV5-1; D ambiguous. The length of the CDR3 is 16 residues. The germline gives CDR1 SGHRS, CDR2 YFSETQ. With 3 bases removed from V and 4 bases from J, the gap between germline ends came to 19 bases. The CDR3 sequence: CASSSAREGMLTEAFF. Here the CDR3 DNA reads TGCGCCAGCAGCTCCGCCCGAGAGGGCATGCTCACTGAAGCTTTCTTT.

The chain uses TRBV7-3 and TRBJ1-6, with D tentatively TRBD1 (6 bases). The CDR3 contains 17 residues. Germline V gene lookup returns CDR1 SGHTA and CDR2 FQGTGA. V lost 5 bases and J lost 0, with 14 bases in between. This chain's CDR3 is CASSPRTDNSYNSPLHF. The CDR3 bases are TGTGCCAGCAGCCCCCGGACAGACAACTCCTATAATTCACCCCTCCACTTT.

The chain joins TRBV5-1 to TRBJ2-7; perhaps TRBD1 as D (5 bases). V was cut by 3 bases and J by 2 bases, with 12 bases left in between. Germline V gives CDR1 SGHRS, CDR2 YFSETQ. The length of the CDR3 is 14 residues. The CDR3 here is CASSWTDTTYEQYF. The CDR3 DNA follows: TGCGCCAGCAGCTGGACGGACACGACCTACGAGCAGTACTTC.

This clone showed up just a few times. V is TRBV19 and J is TRBJ1-6, with D perhaps matching TRBD1 (6 bases). The germline V and J ends were trimmed by 7 bases and 9 bases, with 10 bases remaining between them. The CDR3 spans 12 residues. Germline V gives CDR1 LNHDA, CDR2 SQIVND (reference sequence). This CDR3 is CASKDSGSPLHF. CDR3 DNA: TGTGCCAGTAAGGACAGCGGTTCACCCCTCCACTTT.

The chain carries TRBV5-1 and TRBJ2-3, with 12 bases identical to TRBD2. V lost 5 bases and J lost 6; bases outside the gene matches: 7. The CDR3 has 15 residues. The germline V gene has CDR1 SGHRS and CDR2 YFSETQ. DNA of the CDR3: TGCGCCAGCAGTCTGACTAGCGGGAGATTTGATACGCAGTATTTT. Protein: CASSLTSGRFDTQYF.

The V and J genes are TRBV13 and TRBJ2-2; 9 nucleotides match TRBD1. The germline gives CDR1 PRHDT, CDR2 FYEKMQ (reference sequence). V dropped 5 bases and J dropped 9; count of bases not matched to a gene: 7. This CDR3 is 14 amino acids long. The CDR3 DNA reads as TGTGCCAGCAGCCGGAACAGGGGGCCTAGGGAGCTGTTTTTT. Translation: CASSRNRGPRELFF.